The clone carrying this T cell receptor delta chain has a handful of counts. Antigen specificity is unknown. A read error likely explains why the TCRdb protein, taken from a much larger clone, differs from this DNA's translation at residue 6; the protein shown is translated from the DNA. The sample originates from a study of γδ T cells in repeated Plasmodium falciparum infection. V lost 5 bases and J lost 1; bases outside the gene matches: 14. In germline, CDR1 is GEAIGNYY, CDR2 EKD. This CDR3 comprises 21 residues. General observations from the study: Repeated controlled infections reportedly drove waves of new clonotype selection in Vdelta2-negative, mostly Vdelta1+, gammadelta repertoires.

Vgamma9/Vdelta2+ and Vdelta2-negative gammadelta T cells were flow-sorted from PBMC for bulk sequencing. TCRdb reanalyzed the multiplex PCR reads using CATT. The sample consists of 50,000 to 65,000 delta-chain clones, over 1.5% of them appearing once. The sequenced material came from gamma-delta T cells from blood. The TCR comes from a pool of human donors (malaria-infected and uninfected, not separated). The V gene is TRDV2, the J gene TRDJ3; 12 positions agree with TRDD3. The J gene is absent in TCRdb and was assigned here via DNA matching to germline. The DNA for the CDR3 is TGTGCCTGTGCCGCTTCTGGGGGATACGCTCGGAGTTCCTGGGACACCCGACAGATGTTTTTC. The encoded protein is CACAASGGYARSSWDTRQMFF.